Listed here are 10 T cell receptor beta chains from one sample, sequenced in a study of blood T cell repertoires in COVID-19. Sequenced by immunoSEQ multiplex PCR; TCRdb stores in-frame clones only, minus some. Altogether just under 75,000 clones are present, approximately 83% being singletons, with the ten largest covering approximately 2.5%. Source material: peripheral blood. The receptors come from a man older than 75 with active or convalescent COVID-19.

This rearrangement joins TRBV7-2 to TRBJ2-1, with 8 bases fitting TRBD2. With V trimmed by 6 bases and J by 0 bases, 4 bases remained unmatched. CDR3 length: 15 amino acids. Germline lookup yields CDR1 SGHTA and CDR2 FQGNSA. The DNA of the CDR3 is TGTGCCAGCAGAACTAGCGGTAGCTCCTACAATGAGCAGTTCTTC. Translation gives CASRTSGSSYNEQFF. Complete variable domain (other parts from reference TRBV7-2 and TRBJ2-1): GAGVSQSPSNKVTEKGKDVELRCDPISGHTALYWYRQSLGQGLEFLIYFQGNSAPDKSGLPSDRFSAERTGGSVSTLTIQRTQQEDSAVYLCASRTSGSSYNEQFFGPGTRLTVL.

This clone was found a few times. The V call is TRBV3-1 (or the pseudogene TRBV3-2), the J call TRBJ1-6; 9 nucleotides agree with TRBD1. Germline CDR1 is LGHDT and CDR2 is YNNKEL (reference sequence). This CDR3 is 15 amino acids long. V was pared by 4 bases and J by 5 bases, with 3 bases of the junction left unmatched. In DNA, the CDR3 is TGTGCCAGCAGCCCCCGGGACAGGGATAATTCACCCCTCCACTTT. Its translation: CASSPRDRDNSPLHF.

The chain uses TRBV5-4 and TRBJ2-7; D gene ambiguous. This CDR3 contains 17 residues. Deletions cut 1 base from V and 0 bases from J, with 17 bases between. Germline V CDR1 and CDR2: SGHNT, YYREEE (reference sequence). The CDR3 sequence is CASSLIRFGQDSYEQYF. CDR3 nucleotides: TGTGCCAGCAGCTTGATCCGTTTTGGGCAGGACTCCTACGAGCAGTACTTC. Supplemented by reference TRBV5-4 and TRBJ2-7, the full variable domain reads ETGVTQSPTHLIKTRGQQVTLRCSSQSGHNTVSWYQQALGQGPQFIFQYYREEENGRGNFPPRFSGLQFPNYSSELNVNALELDDSALYLCASSLIRFGQDSYEQYFGPGTRLTVT.

The genes are TRBV14 and TRBJ2-5; TRBD1 matches at 7 bases. V lost 0 bases to trimming and J lost 5 bases; unmatched junction nucleotides: 9. The germline gives CDR1 SGHDN, CDR2 FVKESK. The CDR3 consists of 16 residues. In nucleotides, the CDR3 is TGTGCCAGCAGCCAAGATCGTGGAAGGGGGCGGGAGACCCAGTACTTC. It translates to CASSQDRGRGRETQYF.

The chain joins TRBV30 to TRBJ1-5; D is uncertain. Per germline, CDR1 GTSNPN and CDR2 SVGIG (reference sequence). The CDR3 sequence is 12 residues long. Between the trimmed V and J ends, which lost 7 bases and 9 bases, there was a span of 16 bases. DNA for the CDR3: TGTGCCTACGGACGGATCGAGGGGCCCCAGCATTTT. Translated, it gives CAYGRIEGPQHF.

This chain joins TRBV28 and TRBJ2-2; 9 bases agree with TRBD1. Germline CDR1 reads MDHEN; CDR2 reads SYDVKM. V dropped 7 bases and J dropped 5; count of bases not matched to a gene: 11. The CDR3 contains 16 residues. CDR3 residues: CASIPGGTGLTGELFF. CDR3 coding DNA: TGTGCCAGCATTCCCGGGGGGACAGGGTTGACCGGGGAGCTGTTTTTT. Based on the CDR3 plus reference TRBV28 and TRBJ2-2, the full variable domain is DVKVTQSSRYLVKRTGEKVFLECVQDMDHENMFWYRQDPGLGLRLIYFSYDVKMKEKGDIPEGYSVSREKKERFSLILESASTNQTSMYLCASIPGGTGLTGELFFGEGSRLTVL.

The chain couples TRBV3-1 (or the pseudogene TRBV3-2) to TRBJ1-2, with D possibly TRBD1 on 5 matching bases. Germline CDR1 reads LGHDT; CDR2 reads YNNKEL (reference sequence). The CDR3 contains 13 residues. V was shortened by 3 bases and J by 7 bases, with 12 bases between the two germline ends. Here the CDR3 reads CASSQGGDRGYTF. The CDR3 DNA follows: TGTGCCAGCAGCCAGGGGGGGGACCGTGGCTACACCTTC.

The chain recombines TRBV11-2 with TRBJ2-7; D gene uncertain. Trimming pared 2 bases from V and 5 bases from J, leaving 7 bases between. The CDR3 is 12 amino acids. Germline lookup yields CDR1 SGHAT and CDR2 FQNNGV. The CDR3 region has the DNA TGTGCCAGCAGCTTATCAGGCAACGAGCAGTACTTC. It specifies CASSLSGNEQYF. Drawing the rest from reference TRBV11-2 and TRBJ2-7, the complete variable domain is EAGVAQSPRYKIIEKRQSVAFWCNPISGHATLYWYQQILGQGPKLLIQFQNNGVVDDSQLPKDRFSAERLKGVDSTLKIQPAKLEDSAVYLCASSLSGNEQYFGPGTRLTVT.

The chain is built from TRBV11-3 and TRBJ2-5; 11 bases agree with TRBD2. Germline trimming cut 4 bases from V and 5 bases from J; bases unmatched to any gene: 6. The CDR3 loop spans 15 amino acids. CDR1 and CDR2 (germline): SGHNT, YENEEA. The CDR3 region has the DNA TGTGCCAGCAGCTCCAGACTAGCGGGAACGGAGACCCAGTACTTC. Its protein is CASSSRLAGTETQYF.

The CDR3 here is CASSQVTGGELFF. CDR3 DNA sequence: TGCGCCAGCAGCCAAGTAACGGGCGGGGAGCTGTTTTTT. The chain is built from TRBV4-1 and TRBJ2-2; D gene unclear. The V gene lost 1 base and the J gene lost 7 bases, with 7 bases spanning the gap. The CDR3 consists of 13 residues. The germline V gene encodes CDR1 MGHRA and CDR2 YSYEKL.